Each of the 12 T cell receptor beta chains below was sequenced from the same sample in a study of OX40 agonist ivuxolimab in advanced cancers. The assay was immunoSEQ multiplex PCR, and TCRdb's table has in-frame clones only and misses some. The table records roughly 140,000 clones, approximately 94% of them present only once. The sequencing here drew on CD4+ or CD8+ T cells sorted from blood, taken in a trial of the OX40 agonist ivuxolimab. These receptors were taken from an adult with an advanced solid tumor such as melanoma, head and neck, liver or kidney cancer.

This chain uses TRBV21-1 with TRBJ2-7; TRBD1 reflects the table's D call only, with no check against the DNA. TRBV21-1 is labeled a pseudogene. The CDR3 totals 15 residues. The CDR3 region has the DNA TGTGCCAGCAGCAAAGATCCAGATCCCCGCTACGAGCAGTACTTC. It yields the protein CASSKDPDPRYEQYF.

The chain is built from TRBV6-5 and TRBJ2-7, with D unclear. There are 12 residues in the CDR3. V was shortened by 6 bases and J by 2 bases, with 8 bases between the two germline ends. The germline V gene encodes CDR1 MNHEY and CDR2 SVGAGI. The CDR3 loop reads CASSPSTYEQYF. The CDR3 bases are TGTGCCAGCAGCCCCAGTACCTACGAGCAGTACTTC.

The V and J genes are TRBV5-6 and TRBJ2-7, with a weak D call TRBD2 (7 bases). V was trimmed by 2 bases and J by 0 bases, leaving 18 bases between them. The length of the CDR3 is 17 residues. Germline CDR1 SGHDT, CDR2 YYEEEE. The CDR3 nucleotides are TGTGCCAGCAGCTTAGGGGGAGGGACCCCGAGCTCCTACGAGCAGTACTTC. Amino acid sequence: CASSLGGGTPSSYEQYF.

CDR3: CASSLEVRSWETQYF. CDR3 nucleotides: TGTGCCAGCAGCTTAGAAGTTAGGTCCTGGGAGACCCAGTACTTC. The rearrangement links TRBV7-2 to TRBJ2-5, with D hard to call. The length of the CDR3 is 15 residues. Looked up from germline, CDR1 is SGHTA and CDR2 is FQGNSA. V shed 1 base and J shed 5 bases, with 14 bases lying between them.

The CDR3 coding sequence is TGTGCCAGCAGCTTAGAGGAGGCCCAGTACTTC. Translation gives CASSLEEAQYF. The chain has TRBV7-9 and TRBJ2-5; tentatively, D is TRBD2 (5 bases). Germline CDR1 SEHNR, CDR2 FQNEAQ (reference sequence). The V end lost 1 base, the J end lost 9 bases, and 6 bases lay between the germline ends. The CDR3 totals 11 residues.

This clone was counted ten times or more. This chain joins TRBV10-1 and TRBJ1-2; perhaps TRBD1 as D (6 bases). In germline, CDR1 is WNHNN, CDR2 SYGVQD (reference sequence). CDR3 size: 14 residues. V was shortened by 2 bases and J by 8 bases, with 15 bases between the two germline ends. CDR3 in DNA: TGCGCCAGCAGTGAGAAAAGGGGGGAGTACGGCTACACCTTC. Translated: CASSEKRGEYGYTF.

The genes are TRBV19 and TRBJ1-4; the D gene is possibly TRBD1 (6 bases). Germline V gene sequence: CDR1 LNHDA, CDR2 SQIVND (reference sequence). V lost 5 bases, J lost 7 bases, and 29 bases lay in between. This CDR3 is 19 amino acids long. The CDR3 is CASSPRRPQWPGTLEKLFF. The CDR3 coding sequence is TGTGCCAGTAGTCCCCGAAGGCCTCAATGGCCAGGGACACTTGAAAAACTGTTTTTT.

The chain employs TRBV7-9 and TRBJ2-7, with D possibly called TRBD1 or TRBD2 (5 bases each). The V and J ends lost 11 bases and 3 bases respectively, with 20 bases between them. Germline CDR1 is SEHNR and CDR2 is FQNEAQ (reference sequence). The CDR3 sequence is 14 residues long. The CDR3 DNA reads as TGTGCCGTACCCCGGGACGGGAACAACTACGAGCAGTACTTC. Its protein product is CAVPRDGNNYEQYF.

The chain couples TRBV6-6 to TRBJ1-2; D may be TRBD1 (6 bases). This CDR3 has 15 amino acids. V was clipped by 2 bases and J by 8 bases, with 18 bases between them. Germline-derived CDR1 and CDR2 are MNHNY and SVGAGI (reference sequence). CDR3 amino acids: CASSYVPGGAEGYTF. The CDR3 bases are TGTGCCAGCAGTTACGTTCCGGGGGGCGCGGAAGGCTACACCTTC.

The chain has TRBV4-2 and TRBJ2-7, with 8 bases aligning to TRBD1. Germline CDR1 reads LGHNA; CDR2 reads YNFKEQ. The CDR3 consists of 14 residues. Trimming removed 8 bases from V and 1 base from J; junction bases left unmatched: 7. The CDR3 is CASSGTGASYEQYF. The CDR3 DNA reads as TGTGCCAGCTCTGGGACAGGCGCTTCCTACGAGCAGTACTTC.

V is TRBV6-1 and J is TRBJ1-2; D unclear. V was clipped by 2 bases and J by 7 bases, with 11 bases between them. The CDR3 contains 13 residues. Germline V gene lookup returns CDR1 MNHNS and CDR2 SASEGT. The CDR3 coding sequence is TGTGCCAGCAGTGAAATTTTGAGGGTTGGCTACACCTTC. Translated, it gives CASSEILRVGYTF.

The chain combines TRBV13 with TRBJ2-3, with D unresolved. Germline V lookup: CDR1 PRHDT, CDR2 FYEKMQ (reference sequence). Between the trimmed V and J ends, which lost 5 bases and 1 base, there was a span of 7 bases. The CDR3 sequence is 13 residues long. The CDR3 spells CASSITGTDTQYF. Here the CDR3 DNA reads TGTGCCAGCAGCATCACAGGCACAGATACGCAGTATTTT.